Shown below are 13 T cell receptor beta chains from a single sample sequenced in a study of long-term antiretroviral therapy in people with HIV. Run at survey level, the immunoSEQ assay was version v3.0. The assay was immunoSEQ multiplex PCR, and TCRdb's table has in-frame clones only and misses some. The sample includes tens of thousands of clones, around four fifths of them seen just once. The input for sequencing was unsorted PBMCs, taken 0.3 years after starting antiretroviral therapy. The receptors were sampled from a man aged 18 to 29 with HIV.

The genes are TRBV5-5 and TRBJ1-2; D is unclear. Germline CDR1 reads SGHKS; CDR2 reads YYEKEE (reference sequence). This CDR3 contains 12 residues. V dropped 6 bases and J dropped 4 bases, with 10 bases sitting between them. The CDR3: CASTLGTYGYTF. As DNA, the CDR3 is TGTGCCAGCACCCTTGGTACCTATGGCTACACCTTC.

The CDR3 sequence is CASSLSGASYEQYF. DNA of the CDR3: TGTGCCAGCAGTTTATCCGGGGCCTCCTACGAGCAGTACTTC. The chain is built from TRBV27 and TRBJ2-7; D may match TRBD1 or TRBD2 (5 bases each). The CDR3 sequence is 14 residues long. The germline V and J ends were trimmed by 0 bases and 0 bases, with 6 bases remaining between them. Germline V gene data show CDR1 as MNHEY and CDR2 as SMNVEV (reference sequence).

V and J are TRBV27 and TRBJ2-7; the match to TRBD1 covers 7 bases. CDR1 is MNHEY and CDR2 is SMNVEV in the germline V gene (reference sequence). The J segment lost 5 bases and the V segment lost 6 bases, leaving 7 bases of the junction unmatched. The CDR3 extends over 13 amino acids. CDR3 amino acids: CASSLQGLNEQYF. CDR3 sequence (DNA): TGTGCCAGCAGCCTACAGGGGCTCAACGAGCAGTACTTC.

A few counts support this clone. The genes are TRBV2 and TRBJ1-5; D uncertain. Trimming stripped 4 bases from V and 2 bases from J, with 9 bases between. The CDR3 length is 14 residues. Germline V gene data show CDR1 as SNHLY and CDR2 as FYNNEI. The chain's CDR3 is CASSGTRGNQPQHF. The CDR3 coding sequence is TGTGCCAGCAGTGGTACTAGGGGCAATCAGCCCCAGCATTTT.

The gene calls are TRBV7-8 and TRBJ1-3; D unresolved. Germline assignment: CDR1 SGHVS and CDR2 FQNEAQ. Between the trimmed V and J ends, which lost 4 bases and 0 bases, there was a span of 10 bases. This CDR3 has 15 residues. The CDR3 DNA reads TGTGCCAGCAGCTCTCCGATGGGCTCTGGAAACACCATATATTTT. This translates into CASSSPMGSGNTIYF.

There are a few counts of this clone. The V and J genes are TRBV12-5 and TRBJ2-1, with a possible D match to TRBD2 (6 bases). The ends were cut back, 7 bases at V and 11 bases at J, with 21 bases in the middle. The V gene's germline CDR1 is LGHNT and CDR2 FRNRAP. CDR3 length equals 14 residues. The CDR3 DNA reads TGTGCTAGTGTGTCAAGCGGGTCCCTCATGAAGCAGTTCTTC. Translation: CASVSSGSLMKQFF.

The chain recombines TRBV27 with TRBJ1-5, with 8 bases that match TRBD1. Germline CDR1 reads MNHEY; CDR2 reads SMNVEV (reference sequence). J gave up 6 bases and V 6 bases, and 4 bases lay outside the gene matches. CDR3 length: 13 amino acids. The CDR3 region is CASSIQGGQPQHF. The CDR3 DNA follows: TGTGCCAGCAGCATACAGGGGGGTCAGCCCCAGCATTTT.

This clone has just a few counts. The gene calls are TRBV6-1 and TRBJ2-6, with D hard to call. The CDR3 contains 16 residues. Trimming removed 4 bases from V and 2 bases from J, with 12 bases in between. From germline, CDR1 is MNHNS and CDR2 SASEGT. The DNA for the CDR3 is TGTGCCAGCAGTGCCTACGTGGGTACTGGGGCCAACGTCCTGACTTTC. Its protein is CASSAYVGTGANVLTF.

The chain carries TRBV4-2 and TRBJ2-3, with TRBD2 matching over 11 bases. V trimming: 2 bases; J trimming: 4 bases; junction bases outside the gene matches: 5. The CDR3 consists of 16 residues. Looked up from germline, CDR1 is LGHNA and CDR2 is YNFKEQ. The CDR3 loop reads CASSQTSGGGADTQYF. CDR3 nucleotides: TGTGCCAGCAGCCAAACTAGCGGGGGAGGCGCAGATACGCAGTATTTT.

The rearrangement links TRBV5-4 to TRBJ2-7; tentative D call: TRBD2 (6 bases). Germline CDR1 SGHNT, CDR2 YYREEE (reference sequence). With 10 bases removed from V and 1 base from J, the gap between germline ends came to 24 bases. CDR3 size: 16 residues. The CDR3 loop is CAVVDLNGGKSYEQYF. The CDR3 nucleotides are TGTGCCGTCGTGGACCTGAATGGGGGGAAGTCCTACGAGCAGTACTTC.

The rearrangement links TRBV18 to TRBJ1-5, with 7 nucleotides matching TRBD1. CDR1 is KGHSH, CDR2 LQKENI, per germline. The trim removed 0 bases at V and 2 bases at J, leaving 4 bases unmatched. This CDR3 spans 16 amino acids. The CDR3 sequence: CASSPPIDRGNQPQHF. The DNA of the CDR3 is TGTGCCAGCTCACCACCGATTGACAGGGGCAATCAGCCCCAGCATTTT.

The rearrangement uses TRBV6-4 and TRBJ2-1, with TRBD2 identical over 16 bases. This CDR3 has 18 amino acids. The V gene end was trimmed by 2 bases and the J gene end by 6 bases; junction bases not matched to a gene: 7. The germline CDR1 and CDR2 sequences are MRHNA and SNTAGT. The CDR3 spells CASSDTQGTSGRANEQFF. DNA for the CDR3: TGTGCCAGCAGTGACACACAAGGGACTAGCGGGAGGGCCAATGAGCAGTTCTTC.

This chain links TRBV10-3 with TRBJ1-1; D is possibly TRBD1 (6 bases). The CDR3 length is 14 residues. Germline loops: CDR1 ENHRY, CDR2 SYGVKD. V was trimmed by 7 bases and J by 5 bases, leaving 17 bases between them. The CDR3 nucleotides read TGTGCCATCACCTCAGGGGAAAGGGGGACTGAAGCTTTCTTT. Translating it yields CAITSGERGTEAFF.